This passage covers 20 T cell receptor beta chains from one sample sequenced in a study of shared clonotypes between healthy human individuals. Sequenced by immunoSEQ multiplex PCR; TCRdb stores in-frame clones only, minus some. The data hold over 1.4 million clones, with roughly 95% observed a single time. The specimen sequenced was naive CD4+ T cells sorted from blood. The subset: CD45RA+ positively selected. Receptor source: a man under 40 in good health.

The chain carries TRBV5-1 and TRBJ2-7; 7 nucleotides line up with TRBD1. This CDR3 spans 15 amino acids. V was pared by 4 bases and J by 3 bases, with 10 bases of the junction left unmatched. Germline CDR1 SGHRS, CDR2 YFSETQ. CDR3 coding DNA: TGCGCCAGCAGCCCCGGGACAGAAATTCGCTACGAGCAGTACTTC. It yields the protein CASSPGTEIRYEQYF.

The chain employs TRBV29-1 and TRBJ1-5; TRBD1 aligns across 8 bases. The CDR3 sequence is 13 residues long. CDR1 and CDR2 from the germline V gene are SQVTM and ANQGSEA. Germline trimming cut 4 bases from V and 5 bases from J; bases unmatched to any gene: 4. This CDR3 reads CSVAAGGDQPQHF. CDR3 DNA sequence: TGCAGCGTTGCGGCAGGGGGCGATCAGCCCCAGCATTTT.

With regard to this clone: Additional DNA sequences in this sample encode the identical CDR3. The chain has TRBV30 and TRBJ2-7; 7 bases line up with TRBD2. Germline V gene sequence: CDR1 GTSNPN, CDR2 SVGIG (reference sequence). Trimming removed 0 bases from V and 4 bases from J; junction bases left unmatched: 3. The length of the CDR3 is 13 residues. The CDR3 DNA follows: TGTGCCTGGAGTGTGTTAGCGGGTTACGAGCAGTACTTC. Protein product: CAWSVLAGYEQYF.

The chain joins TRBV5-4 to TRBJ2-7; TRBD1 matches 7 bases. This CDR3 is 14 amino acids long. Germline loops: CDR1 SGHNT, CDR2 YYREEE (reference sequence). V trimming: 5 bases; J trimming: 4 bases; junction bases outside the gene matches: 9. The CDR3: CASRKKGQTYEQYF. CDR3 coding DNA: TGTGCCAGCAGAAAAAAGGGACAGACTTACGAGCAGTACTTC.

The rearrangement uses TRBV2 and TRBJ2-5; 7 nucleotides line up with TRBD2. There are 13 residues in the CDR3. In germline, CDR1 is SNHLY, CDR2 FYNNEI. The V gene end was trimmed by 9 bases and the J gene end by 2 bases; junction bases not matched to a gene: 6. CDR3 protein: CASNSGLQETQYF. The CDR3 bases are TGTGCCAGTAATAGCGGGCTTCAAGAGACCCAGTACTTC.

The chain is built from TRBV28 and TRBJ2-1; possibly TRBD1 or TRBD2 for D (5 bases each). The CDR3 loop spans 17 amino acids. CDR1 and CDR2 from the germline V gene are MDHEN and SYDVKM. The V and J ends lost 6 bases and 6 bases respectively, with 24 bases between them. The CDR3 here is CASSPPGRVSQVNEQFF. The CDR3 nucleotides read TGTGCCAGCAGCCCGCCGGGGCGGGTTAGTCAGGTCAATGAGCAGTTCTTC.

V usage is TRBV11-3 and J usage is TRBJ2-1; either TRBD1 or TRBD2 may supply D (5 bases each). The CDR3 has 13 amino acids. CDR1 is SGHNT, CDR2 YENEEA, per germline. The V gene lost 5 bases and the J gene lost 8 bases, with 13 bases spanning the gap. The CDR3 here is CASSAPTADEQFF. CDR3 coding DNA: TGTGCCAGCAGCGCCCCGACAGCGGATGAGCAGTTCTTC.

A remark on this clone: One junction end disagrees with the germline gene, perhaps due to a read error. This sequence joins TRBV30 and TRBJ2-7, with D perhaps TRBD2 (6 bases). This CDR3 has 12 amino acids. CDR1 GTSNPN and CDR2 SVGIG come from the germline V gene (reference sequence). The CDR3 nucleotides are TGTGCCTGGAGCCCAAGGAGGGCAGAGCTGTACTTC. It codes for CAWSPRRAELYF.

The chain is built from TRBV4-3 and TRBJ2-1; TRBD2 agrees at 13 bases. The CDR3 extends over 19 amino acids. V shed 1 base, J shed 6 bases, and the junction held 12 bases outside the gene matches. The germline V gene has CDR1 LGHNA and CDR2 YSLEER. CDR3 nucleotides: TGCGCCAGCAGCCAAGTCCCACCGGGACTAGCGGGACCGACCAATGAGCAGTTCTTC. It is translated as CASSQVPPGLAGPTNEQFF.

V gene TRBV10-3 combines with J gene TRBJ1-1; D gene unclear. CDR1 and CDR2 (germline): ENHRY, SYGVKD. CDR3 length: 12 amino acids. V lost 7 bases to trimming and J lost 5 bases, with 11 bases between them. The CDR3 DNA is TGTGCCATCACCGCGACGGGAACTGAAGCTTTCTTT. Its translation is CAITATGTEAFF.

The chain carries TRBV11-3 and TRBJ2-3; D not resolved. The CDR3 sequence is 12 residues long. The V gene lost 5 bases and the J gene lost 1 base, with 4 bases spanning the gap. From germline, CDR1 is SGHNT and CDR2 YENEEA. As DNA, the CDR3 is TGTGCCAGCAGCACACGCACAGATACGCAGTATTTT. This gives the protein CASSTRTDTQYF.

V gene TRBV5-4 combines with J gene TRBJ2-3, with 16 positions matching TRBD2. The CDR3 sequence is 18 residues long. Germline loops: CDR1 SGHNT, CDR2 YYREEE (reference sequence). V lost 4 bases to trimming and J lost 4 bases; unmatched junction nucleotides: 9. The chain's CDR3 is CASSPGTSGRGSPDTQYF. The CDR3 coding sequence is TGTGCCAGCAGCCCCGGGACTAGCGGGAGGGGTTCCCCAGATACGCAGTATTTT. The full variable domain, with the rest looked up from reference TRBV5-4 and TRBJ2-3, is ETGVTQSPTHLIKTRGQQVTLRCSSQSGHNTVSWYQQALGQGPQFIFQYYREEENGRGNFPPRFSGLQFPNYSSELNVNALELDDSALYLCASSPGTSGRGSPDTQYFGPGTRLTVL.

This clone has a single count. This rearrangement joins TRBV5-1 to TRBJ1-1; the D gene is possibly TRBD1 (5 bases). Germline CDR1 and CDR2: SGHRS and YFSETQ. The CDR3 spans 13 residues. The V end lost 4 bases, the J end lost 5 bases, and 12 bases lay between the germline ends. This CDR3 is CASSPGGLTEAFF. In DNA, the CDR3 is TGCGCCAGCAGCCCCGGGGGTTTGACTGAAGCTTTCTTT.

The rearrangement uses TRBV28 and TRBJ2-4, with 8 bases lining up with TRBD2. The CDR3 is 14 residues long. With 2 bases clipped from V and 12 bases from J, the junction kept 9 bases outside the gene matches. In germline, CDR1 is MDHEN, CDR2 SYDVKM. The chain's CDR3 is CASSLVGERGPQYF. DNA for the CDR3: TGTGCCAGCAGTTTAGTTGGGGAGCGGGGGCCTCAGTACTTC.

In the case of this clone: The sample holds other DNA sequences that translate to the same CDR3. V is TRBV5-1 and J is TRBJ1-4; D not resolved. V lost 1 base and J lost 4, with 8 bases in between. This CDR3 has 14 amino acids. Germline assignment: CDR1 SGHRS and CDR2 YFSETQ. The DNA for the CDR3 is TGCGCCAGCAGCTTGAGGCAGCTTAATGAAAAACTGTTTTTT. This encodes CASSLRQLNEKLFF.

V usage is TRBV14 and J usage is TRBJ2-4; D perhaps matches TRBD1 (6 bases). CDR3 length: 16 residues. Per the germline V gene, CDR1 is SGHDN and CDR2 is FVKESK. Trimming shortened V by 4 bases and J by 4 bases, and 17 bases separated the two germline ends. In nucleotides, the CDR3 is TGTGCCAGCAGCCCGACAGGAATGGCATCAAAAAACATTCAGTACTTC. Protein: CASSPTGMASKNIQYF. The whole variable domain, filled in from reference TRBV14 and TRBJ2-4, reads EAGVTQFPSHSVIEKGQTVTLRCDPISGHDNLYWYRRVMGKEIKFLLHFVKESKQDESGMPNNRFLAERTGGTYSTLKVQPAELEDSGVYFCASSPTGMASKNIQYFGAGTRLSVL.

V usage is TRBV4-3 and J usage is TRBJ2-2, with 7 bases aligning to TRBD2. This CDR3 is 15 amino acids long. CDR1 and CDR2 from the germline V gene are LGHNA and YSLEER. The V segment lost 4 bases and the J segment 6 bases; nucleotides outside the gene matches: 8. CDR3 nucleotides: TGCGCCAGCAGCCTGGGGGTGACTAGCCCCGGGGAGCTGTTTTTT. This sequence encodes CASSLGVTSPGELFF.

This clone was observed a single time. The rearrangement links TRBV11-2 to TRBJ2-1, with D tentatively TRBD1 or TRBD2 (5 bases each). CDR3 length: 15 residues. V shed 0 bases and J shed 9 bases, with 15 bases lying between them. CDR1 and CDR2 (germline): SGHAT, FQNNGV. The CDR3 coding sequence is TGTGCCAGCAGCTTAGATCTCTCCCCAGGGAGTGAGCAGTTCTTC. Residues: CASSLDLSPGSEQFF.

This clone was detected once. The V and J genes are TRBV10-3 and TRBJ2-3; 12 nucleotides line up with TRBD2. Germline V gives CDR1 ENHRY, CDR2 SYGVKD. The CDR3 runs 20 residues. V lost 0 bases to trimming and J lost 3 bases; unmatched junction nucleotides: 13. CDR3 in amino acids: CAISESGPSGRAGSTDTQYF. The DNA of the CDR3 is TGTGCCATCAGTGAGTCGGGTCCTAGCGGGAGGGCCGGGTCAACAGATACGCAGTATTTT.

The chain joins TRBV30 to TRBJ2-3; 8 nucleotides line up with TRBD2. Trimming at V came to 3 bases and at J to 8 bases, leaving 7 bases not matched to a gene. CDR3 length equals 13 residues. CDR1 GTSNPN and CDR2 SVGIG come from the germline V gene (reference sequence). As DNA, the CDR3 is TGTGCCTGGAGCCTCGGGACTAGAGTTACGCAGTATTTT. It encodes CAWSLGTRVTQYF.